Described below is a single T cell receptor (beta chain) sequence and its context. Its antigen target is currently unknown. No qualities accompany the bases; no much larger clone lies one base away. Collaborating institutions collected whole blood in K2EDTA tubes following their own protocols. Collaborator samples were shipped for TCRbeta analysis as frozen whole blood, isolated PBMCs, or DNA extracted from either sample type. TCRbeta CDR3 regions were amplified from genomic DNA by means of the immunoSEQ Assay, a bias-controlled multiplex PCR. Regarding the original processing steps: Nucleated cell counts per sample were estimated from amplification of reference gene primers within the assay. To quantify the absolute abundance of each unique TCRbeta CDR3 rearrangement, sequence reads were collapsed and filtered. For each sample, productive Simpson clonality was calculated by taking the square root of Simpson's diversity index across productive rearrangements. This immuneACCESS table, as held by TCRdb, lists in-frame sequences with V and J called but not all clones. Of the missing ones, under half trace to an unresolved V gene in checked studies; the others have no known cause. V and J calls and clone size follow that table, whereas D and trimming were derived from the DNA. The sample includes 65,000 to 70,000 clones, with around 86% observed a single time. The top ten clones comprise under 1.5% of the sample.

The record originates from a study of blood T cell repertoires in COVID-19 (dated by TCRdb to about 2020). About the study as a whole: Collaborator samples came from the United States, Italy and Spain and covered acute and convalescent phases of COVID-19. The prospective study material was composed of cDNA or gDNA derived from T cells, B-cell-depleted T cells, or PBMCs. Subjects who had been exposed to COVID-19, were actively infected with it, or had recovered from it provided the deeply sampled blood TCRbeta repertoires that made up the dataset. The repertoires were made available in a free public database intended to serve as a resource for research on the immune response to SARS-CoV-2. The samples were drawn from two sources: the first 160 participants of the ongoing ImmuneRACE study, and about 1,300 subjects contributed by 6 global collaborators. Nearly every sample came with metadata listing a de-identified subject ID, COVID-19 status, age in years and sex. Where available, HLA class I and class II types were obtained from metadata supplied by the sample provider rather than from assay-based typing. What the authors observed across the whole study: How much clinical and demographic metadata was included differed by source and by participant, and the metadata was provided uncurated.

The sample comprised peripheral blood. The sequence came from an older woman with acute or convalescent COVID-19.

The sequence in DNA is TGTGCCAGCAGCTCAGTTCCGGGACAGGATACCTACAATGAGCAGTTCTTC. Translated, this is CASSSVPGQDTYNEQFF. The rearranged chain carries TRBV21-1 and TRBJ2-1; the table's D call TRBD1 went unverified against the DNA. TRBV21-1 is assigned pseudogene status. The CDR3 contains 17 residues, cysteine and phenylalanine counted. Left in the record is the CDR3 DNA by itself, 51 bases read in frame from the first base.